The entry below gives a single TCR beta chain sequence along with its context. The sample originates from a study of T-cell memory formation after mild COVID-19. UMIs and sample barcodes were carried by the TCR alpha and TCR beta cDNA libraries that 5'RACE produced using constant-segment primers. One entry per CDR3 protein results from TCRdb running MiXCR on the 5' RACE reads. The sample yields hundreds of thousands of distinct CDR3 sequences, about 22% seen once. The TCR sequence derives from an adult woman who had mild COVID-19 (a few samples of this study predate the infection). Cell type and time point are not known. The sample consisted of PBMCs or a T cell subset sorted from them (not recorded which).

CDR3 sequence (DNA): TGTGCCAGCAGCCTAGGAATGTACCGGGACAGAAGAGGCTCCTCTGGGGCCAACGTCCTGACTTTC. It encodes CASSLGMYRDRRGSSGANVLTF. The genes are TRBV11-2 and TRBJ2-6; TRBD1 matches at 7 bases. This CDR3 has 22 amino acids. V lost 5 bases to trimming and J lost 0 bases; unmatched junction nucleotides: 22. Germline V CDR1 and CDR2: SGHAT, FQNNGV.